The clone carrying this T cell receptor (beta chain) was recorded once. These data originate in a study of blood T cell repertoires in COVID-19. At the level of the study: Sources were T cells, B-cell-depleted T cells, or PBMCs; the material itself was cDNA or gDNA.

Only in-frame clones appear in the TCRdb table, and some are missing; sequencing was by immunoSEQ multiplex PCR. The sample carries 150,000 to 200,000 clones, 65% to 90% recorded once. Patients of the Seattle cohort, enrolled during active infection, were followed longitudinally. CDR3 size: 16 residues. CDR1 and CDR2 from the germline V gene are SNHLY and FYNNEI. Trimming took 8 bases from V and 10 from J; bases not matched to a gene: 20. This TCR derives from a middle-aged woman with COVID-19, enrolled during active disease. Input material: peripheral blood. This chain links TRBV2 with TRBJ2-1; TRBD2 agrees at 7 bases. The CDR3 bases are TGTGCCAGCGCCGTAGACCGGGAGGCCCCGACATTGGAGCAGTTCTTC. Encoded protein: CASAVDREAPTLEQFF.